Sequencing of this T cell receptor (beta chain) was carried out in a study of cytomegalovirus exposure and HLA in healthy donors. Study-level results: Reports showed the classifier diagnosing cytomegalovirus status with high specificity and sensitivity. A few CMV-associated chains were confirmed in vitro to be specific for CMV antigens.

A remark on this clone: Its antigen is not identified.

Donors in the study were healthy people who gave bone marrow. Primers included in the PCR were 60 Vbeta and 13 Jbeta primers. Sequenced by immunoSEQ multiplex PCR; TCRdb stores in-frame clones only, minus some. The data show roughly 98,000 clones, roughly 70% seen once. The CDR3 is 16 amino acids. Trimming left V 0 bases short and J 8 bases short, with 17 bases between. Germline assignment: CDR1 MNHEY and CDR2 SMNVEV (reference sequence). The chain carries TRBV27 and TRBJ2-1; D call uncertain. The sequenced sample consisted of PBMCs. The receptor comes from a man aged 50 to 59 in good health and CMV-seronegative. The CDR3 coding sequence is TGTGCCAGCAGTTTATCGACCGGCCTAGGCGGCTATGAGCAGTTCTTC. Amino acids: CASSLSTGLGGYEQFF.